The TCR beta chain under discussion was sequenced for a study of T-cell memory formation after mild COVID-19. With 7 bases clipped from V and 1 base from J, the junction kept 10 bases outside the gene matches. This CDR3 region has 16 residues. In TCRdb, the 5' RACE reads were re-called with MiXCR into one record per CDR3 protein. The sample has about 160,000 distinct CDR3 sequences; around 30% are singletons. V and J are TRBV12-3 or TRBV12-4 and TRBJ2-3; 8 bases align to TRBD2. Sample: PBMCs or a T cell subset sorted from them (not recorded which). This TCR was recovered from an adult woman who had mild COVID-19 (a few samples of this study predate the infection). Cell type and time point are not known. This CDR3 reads CASNLPGGRGTDTQYF. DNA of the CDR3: TGTGCCAGCAACCTCCCGGGGGGGCGGGGCACAGATACGCAGTATTTT.